These 22 T cell receptor beta chains originate from one sample sequenced in a study of T cells in Graves' hyperthyroidism and ophthalmopathy. Researchers took RNA transcripts and amplified the TCR beta CDR3 regions from them. HTBI primers were employed in a first-round RT-PCR of the TCR CDR3. TCRdb analysed the multiplex PCR reads with MiXCR anew, one entry per CDR3 protein. The sample consists of 300,000 to 450,000 distinct CDR3 sequences, approximately 13% of them appearing once. Sequenced input: blood. These receptor sequences come from a young man with Graves' hyperthyroidism that later progressed to Graves' ophthalmopathy.

This chain links TRBV7-8 with TRBJ2-2, with D maybe TRBD1 (5 bases). The CDR3 runs to 19 residues. Germline-derived CDR1 and CDR2 are SGHVS and FQNEAQ. V shed 4 bases and J shed 2 bases, with 23 bases lying between them. The CDR3 nucleotides read TGTGCCAGCAGCTCCCCCGTCTACAGGTCCCACAGAAACACCGGGGAGCTGTTTTTT. Its protein product is CASSSPVYRSHRNTGELFF.

For this clonotype: This CDR3 fails to terminate in the conserved phenylalanine or tryptophan, so it likely reflects a read error. V gene TRBV11-1 combines with J gene TRBJ2-5; D remains unclear. Trimming stripped 1 base from V and 7 bases from J, with 4 bases between. Germline CDR1 reads SGHAT; CDR2 reads FQDESV (reference sequence). This CDR3 has 11 amino acids. CDR3 protein: CASSLVGTQYC. CDR3 sequence (DNA): TGTGCCAGCAGCTTAGTGGGGACCCAGTACTGC.

At least ten counts were recorded for this clonotype. V usage is TRBV5-5 and J usage is TRBJ2-7, with unresolved D. Deletions cut 1 base from V and 0 bases from J, with 8 bases between. The germline V gene has CDR1 SGHKS and CDR2 YYEKEE (reference sequence). The CDR3 has 14 amino acids. The CDR3 DNA follows: TGTGCCAGCAGCTTGACGTACAGCTCCTACGAGCAGTACTTC. Translation: CASSLTYSSYEQYF.

This clonotype appeared a few times. The chain combines TRBV6-2 or TRBV6-3 with TRBJ2-7; D possibly corresponds to TRBD1 (6 bases). V lost 0 bases to trimming and J lost 2 bases, with 20 bases between them. Germline CDR1 MNHEY, CDR2 SVGEGT. The CDR3 covers 18 residues. The CDR3, as DNA: TGTGCCAGCAGTTACTCGAACTCGGGGACAAGGGGAGCCTACGAGCAGTACTTC. Translated, it gives CASSYSNSGTRGAYEQYF.

This clonotype was seen a few times. The rearrangement uses TRBV30 and TRBJ1-5; TRBD1 matches 7 bases. The CDR3 consists of 14 residues. Germline V gene data show CDR1 as GTSNPN and CDR2 as SVGIG (reference sequence). The V gene end was trimmed by 3 bases and the J gene end by 6 bases; junction bases not matched to a gene: 8. The CDR3 region is CAWRRQGTSQPQHF. The CDR3 bases are TGTGCCTGGAGGAGACAGGGCACGAGTCAGCCCCAGCATTTT.

This CDR3 is CSERPASGGADGMEGQETQYF. DNA for the CDR3: TGCAGTGAAAGACCGGCTAGCGGGGGGGCTGACGGAATGGAAGGGCAAGAGACCCAGTACTTC. The chain links TRBV20-1 to TRBJ2-5; 12 bases agree with TRBD2. In germline, CDR1 is DFQATT, CDR2 SNEGSKA (reference sequence). There are 21 residues in the CDR3. V gave up 7 bases and J gave up 2 bases; unmatched junction bases: 26.

This sequence joins TRBV10-2 and TRBJ2-3; TRBD2 matches at 11 bases. V shed 4 bases, J shed 3 bases, and the junction held 6 bases outside the gene matches. The germline V gene encodes CDR1 WSHSY and CDR2 SAAADI. The CDR3 length is 16 residues. CDR3: CASSAIAGGPTDTQYF. For the CDR3, the DNA is TGCGCCAGCAGTGCCATAGCGGGGGGGCCGACAGATACGCAGTATTTT.

Ten or more counts support this clonotype. The chain uses TRBV12-3 or TRBV12-4 and TRBJ1-6, with D possibly being TRBD1 (6 bases). This CDR3 region has 15 residues. V was trimmed by 5 bases and J by 0 bases, leaving 8 bases between them. The CDR3 is CASSQGSSYNSPLHF. The DNA of the CDR3 is TGTGCCAGCAGTCAGGGGAGCTCCTATAATTCACCCCTCCACTTT.

This clonotype was seen many times. V gene TRBV6-1 combines with J gene TRBJ1-2, with D possibly being TRBD1 (6 bases). The V gene's germline CDR1 is MNHNS and CDR2 SASEGT. CDR3 length: 16 amino acids. Trimming cost V 2 bases and J 0 bases, with 13 bases left between them. The CDR3 sequence: CASSEWGGSANYGYTF. CDR3 nucleotide sequence: TGTGCCAGCAGTGAATGGGGGGGCTCAGCTAACTATGGCTACACCTTC.

The chain couples TRBV19 to TRBJ2-7; 9 bases map to TRBD1. The CDR3 has 14 amino acids. Germline V gene sequence: CDR1 LNHDA, CDR2 SQIVND (reference sequence). V was clipped by 6 bases and J by 5 bases; unmatched bases: 8. CDR3 in amino acids: CASRPGTGINEQYF. The CDR3 DNA follows: TGTGCCAGTAGACCAGGGACAGGGATCAACGAGCAGTACTTC.

Many counts were recorded for this clonotype. The chain joins TRBV6-2 or TRBV6-3 to TRBJ2-7; 7 positions match TRBD1. This CDR3 region has 12 residues. CDR1 is MNHEY, CDR2 SVGEGT, per germline. The V gene end was trimmed by 7 bases and the J gene end by 3 bases; junction bases not matched to a gene: 3. CDR3 DNA sequence: TGTGCCAGCAACAGGGGTGACTACGAGCAGTACTTC. It codes for CASNRGDYEQYF.

In this sample, this clonotype turned up many times. The chain is built from TRBV2 and TRBJ1-4; 7 bases agree with TRBD1. Germline CDR1 and CDR2: SNHLY and FYNNEI. The CDR3 consists of 13 residues. The trim removed 6 bases at V and 8 bases at J, leaving 6 bases unmatched. This CDR3 is CASRADRDEKLFF. CDR3 nucleotide sequence: TGTGCCAGCAGGGCCGACAGGGACGAAAAACTGTTTTTT.

The CDR3 spells CSASSRGDPADTQYF. In DNA, the CDR3 is TGCAGTGCCAGCAGTAGGGGGGACCCCGCAGATACGCAGTATTTT. The chain has TRBV20-1 and TRBJ2-3; D might be TRBD1 or TRBD2, each matching 6 bases. Germline CDR1 and CDR2: DFQATT and SNEGSKA (reference sequence). CDR3 length: 15 residues. The V and J ends lost 6 bases and 4 bases respectively, with 20 bases between them.

This chain uses TRBV28 with TRBJ2-7; D gene uncertain. The V end was cut by 5 bases, the J end by 4 bases, with 9 bases between. The CDR3 is made up of 12 amino acids. The germline gives CDR1 MDHEN, CDR2 SYDVKM. The CDR3 here is CASSVSLYEQYF. CDR3 coding DNA: TGTGCCAGCAGTGTATCGCTGTACGAGCAGTACTTC.

This clonotype appeared many times. The rearrangement joins TRBV7-8 to TRBJ2-7; D may be TRBD1 (6 bases). The CDR3 loop spans 14 amino acids. Germline CDR1 SGHVS, CDR2 FQNEAQ. Trimming pared 0 bases from V and 3 bases from J, leaving 9 bases between. CDR3 residues: CASSLADSSYEQYF. The CDR3, as DNA: TGTGCCAGCAGCTTAGCGGACAGTAGCTACGAGCAGTACTTC. The variable domain in full, completed from reference TRBV7-8 and TRBJ2-7, reads GAGVSQSPRYKVAKRGQDVALRCDPISGHVSLFWYQQALGQGPEFLTYFQNEAQLDKSGLPSDRFFAERPEGSVSTLKIQRTQQEDSAVYLCASSLADSSYEQYFGPGTRLTVT.

This clonotype was detected many times. V usage is TRBV5-1 and J usage is TRBJ2-5, with D unclear. Trimming shortened V by 1 base and J by 5 bases, and 6 bases separated the two germline ends. There are 12 residues in the CDR3. The germline gives CDR1 SGHRS, CDR2 YFSETQ. In nucleotides, the CDR3 is TGCGCCAGCAGCTTGTCCAGGGAGACCCAGTACTTC. Translation gives CASSLSRETQYF.

This clonotype has a handful of counts. This rearrangement joins TRBV28 to TRBJ1-6; no reliable D call. CDR1 is MDHEN, CDR2 SYDVKM, per germline. The CDR3 runs 16 residues. The ends were cut back, 7 bases at V and 0 bases at J, with 13 bases in the middle. CDR3 sequence (DNA): TGTGCCAGCAACCCCCCGAAGGGCTCCTATAATTCACCCCTCCACTTT. It is translated as CASNPPKGSYNSPLHF.

The rearrangement links TRBV9 to TRBJ1-1, with 11 bases lining up with TRBD1. Germline CDR1 SGDLS, CDR2 YYNGEE. The CDR3 contains 14 residues. J gave up 8 bases and V 2 bases, and 5 bases lay outside the gene matches. CDR3 coding DNA: TGTGCCAGCAGCGTGGAGGGACAGGGGGGGGAAGCTTTCTTT. This sequence encodes CASSVEGQGGEAFF.

This clonotype was picked up many times. V is TRBV30 and J is TRBJ2-5; weak D call: TRBD2 (5 bases). The CDR3 length is 14 residues. CDR1 GTSNPN and CDR2 SVGIG come from the germline V gene (reference sequence). The V gene lost 3 bases and the J gene lost 4 bases, with 15 bases spanning the gap. The CDR3 DNA reads TGTGCCTGGAGGAGACTACCCGAAGGAGAGACCCAGTACTTC. Translated: CAWRRLPEGETQYF.

This clonotype was recorded at least ten times. The chain has TRBV5-1 and TRBJ2-7; the match to TRBD1 covers 11 bases. The CDR3 runs to 14 residues. V lost 3 bases to trimming and J lost 5 bases; unmatched junction nucleotides: 4. The germline CDR1 and CDR2 sequences are SGHRS and YFSETQ. CDR3 bases: TGCGCCAGCAGCTCAGGACAGGGGGCCCACGAGCAGTACTTC. Its translation: CASSSGQGAHEQYF. The entire variable domain, with the rest obtained from reference TRBV5-1 and TRBJ2-7, is as follows: KAGVTQTPRYLIKTRGQQVTLSCSPISGHRSVSWYQQTPGQGLQFLFEYFSETQRNKGNFPGRFSGRQFSNSRSEMNVSTLELGDSALYLCASSSGQGAHEQYFGPGTRLTVT.

The chain joins TRBV11-1 to TRBJ2-3; TRBD1 matches 7 bases. The ends lost 8 bases at V and 0 bases at J; junction bases unmatched: 17. This CDR3 spans 18 amino acids. In germline, CDR1 is SGHAT, CDR2 FQDESV (reference sequence). The DNA for the CDR3 is TGTGCCAGCGCAGCCTCAGGCAGGGGGACCATTAGCACAGATACGCAGTATTTT. The encoded protein is CASAASGRGTISTDTQYF.

This clonotype was counted many times. The V gene is TRBV7-2, the J gene TRBJ2-2; D not certain. This CDR3 has 16 residues. Germline lookup yields CDR1 SGHTA and CDR2 FQGNSA. Trimming stripped 2 bases from V and 5 bases from J, with 15 bases between. The CDR3 is CASSLIGGRRTGELFF. CDR3 nucleotides: TGTGCCAGCAGCTTAATAGGTGGCAGACGAACCGGGGAGCTGTTTTTT. Filled out from reference TRBV7-2 and TRBJ2-2, the complete variable domain reads GAGVSQSPSNKVTEKGKDVELRCDPISGHTALYWYRQSLGQGLEFLIYFQGNSAPDKSGLPSDRFSAERTGGSVSTLTIQRTQQEDSAVYLCASSLIGGRRTGELFFGEGSRLTVL.